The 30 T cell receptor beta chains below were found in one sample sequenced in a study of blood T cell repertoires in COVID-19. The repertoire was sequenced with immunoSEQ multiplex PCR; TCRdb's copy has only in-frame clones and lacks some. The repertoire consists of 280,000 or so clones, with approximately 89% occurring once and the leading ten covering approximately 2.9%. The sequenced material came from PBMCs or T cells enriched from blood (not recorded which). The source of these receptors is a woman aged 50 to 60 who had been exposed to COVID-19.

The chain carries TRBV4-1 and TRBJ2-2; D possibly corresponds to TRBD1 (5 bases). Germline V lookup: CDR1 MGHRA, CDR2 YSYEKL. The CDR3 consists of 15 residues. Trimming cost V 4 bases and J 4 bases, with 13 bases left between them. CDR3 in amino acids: CASSLGRVGTGELFF. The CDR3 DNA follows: TGCGCCAGCAGCCTCGGCAGGGTGGGCACCGGGGAGCTGTTTTTT.

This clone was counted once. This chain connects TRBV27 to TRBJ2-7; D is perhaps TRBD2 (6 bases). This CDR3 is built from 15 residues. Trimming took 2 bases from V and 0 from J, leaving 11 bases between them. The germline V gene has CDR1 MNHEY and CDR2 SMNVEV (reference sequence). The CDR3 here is CASSLSWDFSYEQYF. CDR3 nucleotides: TGTGCCAGCAGTTTAAGCTGGGACTTCTCCTACGAGCAGTACTTC.

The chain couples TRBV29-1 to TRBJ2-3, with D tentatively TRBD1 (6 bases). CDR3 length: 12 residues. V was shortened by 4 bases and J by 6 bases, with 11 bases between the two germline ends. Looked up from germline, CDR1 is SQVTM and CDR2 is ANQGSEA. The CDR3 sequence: CSVGQAGDTQYF. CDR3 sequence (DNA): TGCAGCGTTGGACAGGCCGGGGATACGCAGTATTTT.

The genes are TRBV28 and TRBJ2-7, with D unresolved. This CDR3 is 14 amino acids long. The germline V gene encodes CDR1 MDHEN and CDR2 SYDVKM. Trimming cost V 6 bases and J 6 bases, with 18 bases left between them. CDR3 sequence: CASSSSDSGLEQYF. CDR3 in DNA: TGTGCCAGCAGCTCCTCTGATTCCGGTCTCGAGCAGTACTTC.

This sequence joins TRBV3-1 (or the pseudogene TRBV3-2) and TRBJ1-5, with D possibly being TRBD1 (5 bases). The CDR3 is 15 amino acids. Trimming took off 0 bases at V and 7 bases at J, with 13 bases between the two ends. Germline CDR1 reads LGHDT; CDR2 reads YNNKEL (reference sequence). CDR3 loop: CASSQDPGGGQPQHF. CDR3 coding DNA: TGTGCCAGCAGCCAAGATCCGGGGGGTGGGCAGCCCCAGCATTTT.

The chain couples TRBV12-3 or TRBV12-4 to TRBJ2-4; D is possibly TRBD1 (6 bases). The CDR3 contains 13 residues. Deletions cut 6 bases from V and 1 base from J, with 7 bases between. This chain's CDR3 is CASRQGAKNIQYF. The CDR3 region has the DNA TGTGCCAGCAGACAGGGTGCCAAAAACATTCAGTACTTC.

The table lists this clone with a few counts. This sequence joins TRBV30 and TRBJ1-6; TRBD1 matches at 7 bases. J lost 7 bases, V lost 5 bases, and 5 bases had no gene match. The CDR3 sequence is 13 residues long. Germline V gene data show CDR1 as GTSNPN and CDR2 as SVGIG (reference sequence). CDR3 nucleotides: TGTGCCTGGTCGGCAGGGGGAAATTCACCCCTCCACTTT. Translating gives CAWSAGGNSPLHF.

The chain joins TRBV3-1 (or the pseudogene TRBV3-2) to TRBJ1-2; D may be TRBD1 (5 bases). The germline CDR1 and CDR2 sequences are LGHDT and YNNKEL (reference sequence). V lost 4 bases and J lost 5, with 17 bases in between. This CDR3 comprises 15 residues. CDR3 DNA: TGTGCCAGCAGCCTTACCCTGGGGCAGGGTTATGGCTACACCTTC. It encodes CASSLTLGQGYGYTF.

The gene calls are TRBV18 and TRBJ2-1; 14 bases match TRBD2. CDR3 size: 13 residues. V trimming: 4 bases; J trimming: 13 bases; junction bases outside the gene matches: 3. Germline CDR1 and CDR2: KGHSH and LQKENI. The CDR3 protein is CASSQGTSGGQFF. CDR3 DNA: TGTGCCAGCTCACAAGGGACTAGCGGGGGACAGTTCTTC.

Here the CDR3 reads CAWSRGSSGDTQYF. Here the CDR3 DNA reads TGTGCCTGGAGTCGGGGATCCTCCGGGGATACGCAGTATTTT. The V call is TRBV30, the J call TRBJ2-3, with D possibly being TRBD2 (5 bases). Trimming pared 2 bases from V and 6 bases from J, leaving 15 bases between. The CDR3 covers 14 residues. Germline CDR1 GTSNPN, CDR2 SVGIG (reference sequence).

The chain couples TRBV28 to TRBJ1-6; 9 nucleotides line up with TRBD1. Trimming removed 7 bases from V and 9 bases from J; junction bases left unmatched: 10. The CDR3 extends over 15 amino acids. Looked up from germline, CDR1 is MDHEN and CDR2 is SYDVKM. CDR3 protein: CASTATGGRRSPLHF. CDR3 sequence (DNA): TGTGCCAGCACGGCGACAGGGGGTCGGCGTTCACCCCTCCACTTT.

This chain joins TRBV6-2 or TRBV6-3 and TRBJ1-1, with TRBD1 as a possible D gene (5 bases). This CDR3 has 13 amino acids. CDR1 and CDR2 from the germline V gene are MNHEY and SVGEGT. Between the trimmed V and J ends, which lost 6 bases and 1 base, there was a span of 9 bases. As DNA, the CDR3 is TGTGCCAGCAGCCTGACAGCGAACACTGAAGCTTTCTTT. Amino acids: CASSLTANTEAFF.

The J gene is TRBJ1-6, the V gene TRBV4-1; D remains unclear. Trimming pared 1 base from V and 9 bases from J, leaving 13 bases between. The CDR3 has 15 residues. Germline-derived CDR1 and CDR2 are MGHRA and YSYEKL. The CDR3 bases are TGCGCCAGCAGCCAAGTTTCACAGTTGGGTTCACCCCTCCACTTT. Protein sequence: CASSQVSQLGSPLHF.

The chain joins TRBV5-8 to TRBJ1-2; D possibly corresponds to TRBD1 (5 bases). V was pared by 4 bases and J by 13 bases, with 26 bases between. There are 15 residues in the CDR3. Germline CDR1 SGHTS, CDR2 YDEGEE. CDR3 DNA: TGTGCCAGCAGCCCTAGGGTCGGGGGACTACCCAGGAGCACCTTC. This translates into CASSPRVGGLPRSTF.

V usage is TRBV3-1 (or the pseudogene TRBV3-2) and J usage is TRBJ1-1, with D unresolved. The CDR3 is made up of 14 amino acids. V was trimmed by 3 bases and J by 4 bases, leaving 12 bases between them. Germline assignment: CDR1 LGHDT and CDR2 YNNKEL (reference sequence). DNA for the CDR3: TGTGCCAGCAGCCAGGGAGTCCCGATCACTGAAGCTTTCTTT. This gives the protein CASSQGVPITEAFF.

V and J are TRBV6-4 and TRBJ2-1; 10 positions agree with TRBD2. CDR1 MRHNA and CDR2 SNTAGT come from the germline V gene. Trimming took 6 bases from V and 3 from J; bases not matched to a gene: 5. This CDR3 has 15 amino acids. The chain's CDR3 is CASSPGTSDYNEQFF. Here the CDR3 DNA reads TGTGCCAGCAGCCCCGGGACTAGCGACTACAATGAGCAGTTCTTC.

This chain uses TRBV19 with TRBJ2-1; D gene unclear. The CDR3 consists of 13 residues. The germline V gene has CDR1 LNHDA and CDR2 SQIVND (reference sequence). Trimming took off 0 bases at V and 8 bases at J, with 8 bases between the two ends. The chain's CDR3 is CASSIDPVYEQFF. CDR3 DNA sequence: TGTGCCAGTAGTATAGATCCAGTCTATGAGCAGTTCTTC. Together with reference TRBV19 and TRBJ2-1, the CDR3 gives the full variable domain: DGGITQSPKYLFRKEGQNVTLSCEQNLNHDAMYWYRQDPGQGLRLIYYSQIVNDFQKGDIAEGYSVSREKKESFPLTVTSAQKNPTAFYLCASSIDPVYEQFFGPGTRLTVL.

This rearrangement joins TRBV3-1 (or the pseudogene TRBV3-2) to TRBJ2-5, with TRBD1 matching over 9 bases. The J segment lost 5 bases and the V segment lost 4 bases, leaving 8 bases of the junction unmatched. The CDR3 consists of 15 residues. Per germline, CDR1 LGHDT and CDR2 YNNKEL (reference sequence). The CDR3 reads CASSPRDRVGETQYF. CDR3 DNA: TGTGCCAGCAGCCCCCGGGACAGGGTAGGGGAGACCCAGTACTTC.

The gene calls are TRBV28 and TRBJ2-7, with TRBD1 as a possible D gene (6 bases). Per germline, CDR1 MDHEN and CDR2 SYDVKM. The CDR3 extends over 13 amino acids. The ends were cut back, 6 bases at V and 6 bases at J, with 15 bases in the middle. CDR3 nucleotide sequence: TGTGCCAGCAGCCTGACCTCGGACAGCGAGCAGTACTTC. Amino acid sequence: CASSLTSDSEQYF.

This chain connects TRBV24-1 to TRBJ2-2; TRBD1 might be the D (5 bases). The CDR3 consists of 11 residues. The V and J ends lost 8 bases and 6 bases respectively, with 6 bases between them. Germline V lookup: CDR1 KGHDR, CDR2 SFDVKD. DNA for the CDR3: TGTGCCACCAAAGGGGCCGGGGAGCTGTTTTTT. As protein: CATKGAGELFF.

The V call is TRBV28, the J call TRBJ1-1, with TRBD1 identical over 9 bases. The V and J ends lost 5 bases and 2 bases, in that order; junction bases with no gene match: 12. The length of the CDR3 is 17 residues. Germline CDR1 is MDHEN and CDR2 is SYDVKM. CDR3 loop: CASSNPGQGWLNTEAFF. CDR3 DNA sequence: TGTGCCAGCAGTAACCCGGGACAGGGATGGCTAAACACTGAAGCTTTCTTT.

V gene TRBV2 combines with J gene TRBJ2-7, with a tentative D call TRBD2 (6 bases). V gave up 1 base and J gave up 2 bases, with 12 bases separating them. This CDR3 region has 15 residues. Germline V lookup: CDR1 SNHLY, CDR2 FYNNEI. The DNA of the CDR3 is TGTGCCAGCAGTGAAGGTGGGACTGATGCCTACGAGCAGTACTTC. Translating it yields CASSEGGTDAYEQYF.

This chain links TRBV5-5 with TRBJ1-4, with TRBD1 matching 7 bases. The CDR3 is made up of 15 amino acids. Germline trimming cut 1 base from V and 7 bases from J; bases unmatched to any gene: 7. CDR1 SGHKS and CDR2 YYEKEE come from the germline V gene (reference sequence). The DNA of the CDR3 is TGTGCCAGCAGCTTGTTCGAGGGGGCGGCTGAAAAACTGTTTTTT. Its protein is CASSLFEGAAEKLFF.

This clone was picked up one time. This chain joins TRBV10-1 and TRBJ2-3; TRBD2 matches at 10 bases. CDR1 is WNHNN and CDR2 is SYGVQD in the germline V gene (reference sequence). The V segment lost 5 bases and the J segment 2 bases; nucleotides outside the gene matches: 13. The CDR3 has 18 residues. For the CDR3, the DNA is TGCGCCAGCAGTAAGTTAATGACTAGCGGGCACTTCACAGATACGCAGTATTTT. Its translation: CASSKLMTSGHFTDTQYF.

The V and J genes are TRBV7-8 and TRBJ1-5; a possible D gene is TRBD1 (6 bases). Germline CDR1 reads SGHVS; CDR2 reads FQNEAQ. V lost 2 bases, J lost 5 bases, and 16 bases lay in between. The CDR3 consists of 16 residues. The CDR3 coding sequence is TGTGCCAGCAGCTTATCCCCGGTTGGGGGCTATCAGCCCCAGCATTTT. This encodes CASSLSPVGGYQPQHF.

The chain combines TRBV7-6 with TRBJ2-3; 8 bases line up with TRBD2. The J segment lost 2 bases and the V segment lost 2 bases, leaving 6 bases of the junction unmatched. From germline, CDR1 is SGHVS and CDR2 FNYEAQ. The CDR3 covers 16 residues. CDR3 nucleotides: TGTGCCAGCAGCTTATCAGCGGGGGATAACACAGATACGCAGTATTTT. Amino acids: CASSLSAGDNTDTQYF.

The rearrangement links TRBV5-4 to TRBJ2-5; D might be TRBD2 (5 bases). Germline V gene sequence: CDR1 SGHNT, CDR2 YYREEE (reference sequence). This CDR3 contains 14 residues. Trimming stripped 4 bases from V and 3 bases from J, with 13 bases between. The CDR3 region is CASSTGLPKETQYF. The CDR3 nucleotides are TGTGCCAGCAGCACCGGACTTCCGAAAGAGACCCAGTACTTC.

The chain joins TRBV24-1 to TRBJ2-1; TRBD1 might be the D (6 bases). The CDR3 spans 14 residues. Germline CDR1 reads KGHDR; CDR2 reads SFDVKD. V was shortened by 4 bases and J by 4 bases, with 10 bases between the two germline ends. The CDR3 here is CATSETGTYNEQFF. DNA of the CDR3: TGTGCCACCAGTGAAACCGGGACATACAATGAGCAGTTCTTC.

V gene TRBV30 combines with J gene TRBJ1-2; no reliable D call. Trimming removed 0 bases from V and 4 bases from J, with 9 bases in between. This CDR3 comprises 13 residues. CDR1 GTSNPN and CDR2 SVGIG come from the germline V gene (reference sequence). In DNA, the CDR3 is TGTGCCTGGAGTGTAGATCTGAGCTATGGCTACACCTTC. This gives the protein CAWSVDLSYGYTF.

Here the CDR3 reads CATLGTGVNNEQFF. The CDR3 nucleotides read TGTGCCACCCTCGGGACAGGGGTGAACAATGAGCAGTTCTTC. The gene calls are TRBV6-7 and TRBJ2-1, with TRBD1 identical over 10 bases. TRBV6-7 is sorted into the ORF group, with uncertain function. With V trimmed by 10 bases and J by 5 bases, 8 bases remained unmatched. This CDR3 has 14 amino acids.